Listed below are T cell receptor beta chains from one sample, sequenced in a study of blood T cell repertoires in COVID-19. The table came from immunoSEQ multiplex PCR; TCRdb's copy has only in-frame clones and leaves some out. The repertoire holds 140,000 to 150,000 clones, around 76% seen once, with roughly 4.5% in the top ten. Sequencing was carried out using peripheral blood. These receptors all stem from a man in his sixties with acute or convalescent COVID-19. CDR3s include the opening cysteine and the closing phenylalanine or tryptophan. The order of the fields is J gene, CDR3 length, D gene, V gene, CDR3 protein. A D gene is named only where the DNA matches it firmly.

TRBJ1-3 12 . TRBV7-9 CASSLEELTIYF
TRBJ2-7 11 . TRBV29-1 CSVGDNYEQYF
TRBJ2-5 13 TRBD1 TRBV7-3 CASSFSGGETQYF
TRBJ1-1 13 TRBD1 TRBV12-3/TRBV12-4 CASSRTGDTEAFF
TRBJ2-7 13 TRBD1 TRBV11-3 CASRRDSSYEQYF
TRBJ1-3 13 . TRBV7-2 CASTTAGRNTIYF
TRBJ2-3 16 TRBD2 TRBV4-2 CASSQDWTSNRDTQYF
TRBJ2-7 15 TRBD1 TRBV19 CASSKAHGQGYEQYF
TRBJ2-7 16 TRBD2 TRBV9 CASSGTSGGSTYEQYF
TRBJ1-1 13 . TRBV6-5 CASKDGPGGGAFF
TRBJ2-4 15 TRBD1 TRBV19 CASIGWTGGGNIQYF
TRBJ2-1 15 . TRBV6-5 CASSYNPQGYNEQFF
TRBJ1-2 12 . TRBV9 CASSNQGDGYTF
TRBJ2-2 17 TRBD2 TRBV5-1 CASSLGTSGRNTGELFF
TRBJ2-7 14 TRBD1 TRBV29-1 CSVEGQGAIYEQYF
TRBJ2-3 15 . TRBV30 CAWSGSERGTDTQYF
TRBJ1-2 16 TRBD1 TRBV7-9 CASSFTGQGAVYGYTF
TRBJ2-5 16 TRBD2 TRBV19 CASSIDLASGQETQYF
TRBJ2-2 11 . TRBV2 CASTNTGELFF
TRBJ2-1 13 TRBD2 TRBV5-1 CASSFTGGDEQFF
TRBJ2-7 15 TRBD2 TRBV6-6 CASSYRNSGSYEQYF
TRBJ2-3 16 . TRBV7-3 CASSLRVEASTDTQYF
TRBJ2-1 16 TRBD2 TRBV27 CASSSPGLADAAEQFF
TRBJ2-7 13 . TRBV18 CASSRESSYEQYF
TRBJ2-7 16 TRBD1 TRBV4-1 CASSQGPGQGTYEQYF
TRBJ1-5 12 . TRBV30 CAWQGFSGAQHF
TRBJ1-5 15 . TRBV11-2 CASSLGGRFNQPQHF
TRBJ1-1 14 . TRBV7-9 CASSFYREDTEAFF